Reported below is one T cell receptor beta chain. This sample stems from a study of identical twins. Germline values: CDR1 KGHSH, CDR2 LQKENI. Trimming shortened V by 4 bases and J by 4 bases, and 8 bases separated the two germline ends. The length of the CDR3 is 13 residues. All donors were healthy Caucasians. It was template switching that added a universal primer site, and there were unique molecular identifiers on the cDNA. TCRdb processed the 5' RACE reads anew with MiXCR; each CDR3 protein has one entry. The table includes 200,000 to 250,000 distinct CDR3 sequences, 5.5% to 8% detected once. The same data also contributed to another study, on yellow fever vaccine responses in identical twins.

Sequencing was performed on memory (CD45RO+) T cells sorted from blood. This chain links TRBV18 with TRBJ2-1, with D possibly matching TRBD1 (6 bases). The receptor was derived from a woman younger than 30 in good health. The CDR3 nucleotides read TGTGCCAGCTCACACAGGGAATACAATGAGCAGTTCTTC. Its protein is CASSHREYNEQFF.